This T cell receptor beta chain was sequenced in a study of a mutant IDH1 vaccine in newly diagnosed glioma. Study findings and constraints: Vaccine-induced responses were seen in less than 95% of patients, spanning several MHC alleles.

Produced via immunoSEQ multiplex PCR; TCRdb's table is partial and in-frame only. The repertoire has approximately 67,000 clones, approximately 80% of them found once; the top ten carry roughly 15%. The CDR3 length is 17 residues. V was pared by 0 bases and J by 7 bases, with 14 bases of the junction left unmatched. Germline V gene lookup returns CDR1 LGHNA and CDR2 YNFKEQ. A note on this clone: Its specificity is unknown.

Time point meaning: week 23, last vaccination. The content of each vaccine dose was 300 ug of mutant IDH1 20-mer peptide, and topical imiquimod accompanied it. The rearrangement joins TRBV4-2 to TRBJ2-7, with TRBD1 matching over 8 bases. The sequence came from a man between 18 and 29 years old with glioma. Sequencing used PBMCs, obtained from a glioma patient whose treatment included an IDH1 peptide vaccine. The chain's CDR3 is CASSQEGGDRGSREQYF. The CDR3 DNA follows: TGTGCCAGCAGCCAAGAGGGTGGAGACAGGGGTTCGCGGGAGCAGTACTTC.